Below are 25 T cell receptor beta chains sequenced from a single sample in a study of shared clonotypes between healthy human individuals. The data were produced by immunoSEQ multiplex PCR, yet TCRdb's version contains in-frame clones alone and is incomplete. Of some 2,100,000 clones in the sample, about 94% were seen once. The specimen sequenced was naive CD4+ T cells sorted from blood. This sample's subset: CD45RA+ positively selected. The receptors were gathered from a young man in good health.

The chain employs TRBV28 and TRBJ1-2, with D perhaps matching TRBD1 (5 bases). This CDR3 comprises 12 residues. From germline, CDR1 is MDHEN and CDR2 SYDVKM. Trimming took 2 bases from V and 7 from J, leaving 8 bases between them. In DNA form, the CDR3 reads TGTGCCAGCAGTTTAGGGGGGAGTGGCTACACCTTC. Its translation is CASSLGGSGYTF.

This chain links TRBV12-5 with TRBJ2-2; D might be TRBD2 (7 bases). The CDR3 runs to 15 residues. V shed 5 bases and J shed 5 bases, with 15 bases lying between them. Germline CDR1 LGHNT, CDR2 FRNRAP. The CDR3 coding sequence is TGTGCTAGTGGTCTACAGGGAGGGGTGACCGGGGAGCTGTTTTTT. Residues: CASGLQGGVTGELFF.

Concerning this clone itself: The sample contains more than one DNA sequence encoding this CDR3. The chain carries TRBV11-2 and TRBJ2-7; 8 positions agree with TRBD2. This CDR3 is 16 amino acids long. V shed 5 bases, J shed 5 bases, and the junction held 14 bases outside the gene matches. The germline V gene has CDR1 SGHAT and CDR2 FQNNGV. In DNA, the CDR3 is TGTGCCAGCAGCCCGGTCCTAGCGGCGCGGGAGGACGAGCAGTACTTC. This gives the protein CASSPVLAAREDEQYF.

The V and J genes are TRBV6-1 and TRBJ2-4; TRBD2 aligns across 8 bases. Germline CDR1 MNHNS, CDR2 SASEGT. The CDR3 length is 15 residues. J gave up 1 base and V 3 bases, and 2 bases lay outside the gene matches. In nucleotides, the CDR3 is TGTGCCAGCAGTGACTGGACTAGCGCCAAAAACATTCAGTACTTC. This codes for CASSDWTSAKNIQYF.

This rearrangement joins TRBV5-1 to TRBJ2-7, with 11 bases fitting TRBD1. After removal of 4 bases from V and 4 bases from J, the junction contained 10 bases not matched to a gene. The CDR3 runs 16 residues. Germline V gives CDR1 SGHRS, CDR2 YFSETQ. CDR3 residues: CASSEVPGQGVYEQYF. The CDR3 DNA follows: TGCGCCAGCAGCGAGGTACCGGGACAGGGGGTTTACGAGCAGTACTTC.

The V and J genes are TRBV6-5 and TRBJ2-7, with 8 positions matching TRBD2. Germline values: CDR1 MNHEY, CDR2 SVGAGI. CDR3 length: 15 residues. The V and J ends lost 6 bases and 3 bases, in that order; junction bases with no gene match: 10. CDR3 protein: CASSPSGTRGYEQYF. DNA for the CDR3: TGTGCCAGCAGCCCATCCGGGACTAGAGGCTACGAGCAGTACTTC.

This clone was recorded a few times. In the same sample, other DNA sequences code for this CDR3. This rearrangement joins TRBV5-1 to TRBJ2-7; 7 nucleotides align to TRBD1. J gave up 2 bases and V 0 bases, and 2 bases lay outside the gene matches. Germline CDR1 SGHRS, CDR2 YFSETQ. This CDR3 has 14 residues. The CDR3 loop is CASSLGQGAYEQYF. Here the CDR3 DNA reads TGCGCCAGCAGCTTGGGGCAGGGGGCCTACGAGCAGTACTTC.

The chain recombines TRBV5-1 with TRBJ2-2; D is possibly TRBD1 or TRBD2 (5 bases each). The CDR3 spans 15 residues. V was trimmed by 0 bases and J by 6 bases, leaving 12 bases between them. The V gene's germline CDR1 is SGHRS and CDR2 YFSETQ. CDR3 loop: CASSLVAGSPGELFF. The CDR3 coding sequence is TGCGCCAGCAGCTTGGTGGCAGGGAGTCCCGGGGAGCTGTTTTTT. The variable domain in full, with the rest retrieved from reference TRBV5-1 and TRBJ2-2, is KAGVTQTPRYLIKTRGQQVTLSCSPISGHRSVSWYQQTPGQGLQFLFEYFSETQRNKGNFPGRFSGRQFSNSRSEMNVSTLELGDSALYLCASSLVAGSPGELFFGEGSRLTVL.

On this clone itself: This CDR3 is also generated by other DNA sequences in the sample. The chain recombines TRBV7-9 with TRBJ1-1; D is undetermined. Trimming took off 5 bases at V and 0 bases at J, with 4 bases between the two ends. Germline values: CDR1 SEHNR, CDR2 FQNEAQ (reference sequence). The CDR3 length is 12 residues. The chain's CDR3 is CASSRMNTEAFF. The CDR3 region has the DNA TGTGCCAGCAGCCGGATGAACACTGAAGCTTTCTTT.

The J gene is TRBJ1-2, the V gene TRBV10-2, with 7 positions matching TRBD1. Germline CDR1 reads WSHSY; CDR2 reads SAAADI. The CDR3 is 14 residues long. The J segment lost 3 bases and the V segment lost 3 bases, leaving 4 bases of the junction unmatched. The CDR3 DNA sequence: TGCGCCAGCAGTGACAGGGGGGGAGACTATGGCTACACCTTC. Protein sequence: CASSDRGGDYGYTF.

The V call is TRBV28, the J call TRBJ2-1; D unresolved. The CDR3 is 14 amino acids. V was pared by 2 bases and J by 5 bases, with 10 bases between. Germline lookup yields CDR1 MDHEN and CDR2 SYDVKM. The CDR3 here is CASSLSQKHNEQFF. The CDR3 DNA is TGTGCCAGCAGTTTAAGTCAGAAACACAATGAGCAGTTCTTC.

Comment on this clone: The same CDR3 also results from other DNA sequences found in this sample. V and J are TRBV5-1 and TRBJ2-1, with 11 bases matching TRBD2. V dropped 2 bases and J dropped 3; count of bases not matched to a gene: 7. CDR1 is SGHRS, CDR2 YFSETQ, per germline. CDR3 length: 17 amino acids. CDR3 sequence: CASSFGLAGGSYNEQFF. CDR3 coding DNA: TGCGCCAGCAGCTTCGGATTAGCGGGAGGGAGCTACAATGAGCAGTTCTTC.

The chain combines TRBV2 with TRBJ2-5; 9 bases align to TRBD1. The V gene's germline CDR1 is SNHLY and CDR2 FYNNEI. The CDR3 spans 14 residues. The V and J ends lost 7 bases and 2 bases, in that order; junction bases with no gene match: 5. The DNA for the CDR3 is TGTGCCAGCAAAAAGACAGGGGGTCAAGAGACCCAGTACTTC. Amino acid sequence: CASKKTGGQETQYF.

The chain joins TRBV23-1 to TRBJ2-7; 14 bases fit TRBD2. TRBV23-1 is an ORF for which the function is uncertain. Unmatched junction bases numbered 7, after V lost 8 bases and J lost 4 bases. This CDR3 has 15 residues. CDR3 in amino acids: CASGRLAGGRYEQYF. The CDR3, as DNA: TGCGCCAGCGGACGACTAGCGGGAGGGCGGTACGAGCAGTACTTC.

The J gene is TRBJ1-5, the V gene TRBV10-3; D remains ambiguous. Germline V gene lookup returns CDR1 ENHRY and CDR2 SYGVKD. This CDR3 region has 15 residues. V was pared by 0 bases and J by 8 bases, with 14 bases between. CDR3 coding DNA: TGTGCCATCAGTGAGTCTAATGTGGGTTTGGAGCCCCAGCATTTT. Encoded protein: CAISESNVGLEPQHF.

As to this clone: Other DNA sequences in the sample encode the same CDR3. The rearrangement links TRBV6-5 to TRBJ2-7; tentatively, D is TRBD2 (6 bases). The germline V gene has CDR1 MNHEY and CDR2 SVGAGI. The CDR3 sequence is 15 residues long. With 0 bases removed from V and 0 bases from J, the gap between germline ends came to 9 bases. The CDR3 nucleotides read TGTGCCAGCAGTTACTCGGGGGGACTCTCCTACGAGCAGTACTTC. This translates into CASSYSGGLSYEQYF.

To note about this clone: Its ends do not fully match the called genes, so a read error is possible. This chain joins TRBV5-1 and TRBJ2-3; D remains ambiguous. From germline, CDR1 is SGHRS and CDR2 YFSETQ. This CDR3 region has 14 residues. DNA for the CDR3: TGCACCAGCAAGGGATTTACTAGCACAGATACGCAGTATTTT. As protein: CTSKGFTSTDTQYF.

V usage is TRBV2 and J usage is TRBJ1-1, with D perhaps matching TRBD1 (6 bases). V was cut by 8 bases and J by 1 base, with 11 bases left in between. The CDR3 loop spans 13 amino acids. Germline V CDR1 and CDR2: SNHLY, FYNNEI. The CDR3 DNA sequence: TGTGCCAGCGGATGGACAGAGAACACTGAAGCTTTCTTT. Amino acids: CASGWTENTEAFF.

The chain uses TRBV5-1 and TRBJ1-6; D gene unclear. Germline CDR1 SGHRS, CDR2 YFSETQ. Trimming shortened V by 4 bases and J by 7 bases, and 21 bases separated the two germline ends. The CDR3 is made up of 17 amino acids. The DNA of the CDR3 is TGCGCCAGCAGCCACACTACGCTAGGACCCAAGAATTCACCCCTCCACTTT. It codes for CASSHTTLGPKNSPLHF.

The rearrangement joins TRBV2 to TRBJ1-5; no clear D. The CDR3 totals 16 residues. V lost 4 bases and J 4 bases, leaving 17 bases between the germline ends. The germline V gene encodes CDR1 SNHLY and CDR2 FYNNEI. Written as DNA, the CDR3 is TGTGCCAGCAGTGGAGAGATGTCCAGCCCTAATCAGCCCCAGCATTTT. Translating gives CASSGEMSSPNQPQHF.

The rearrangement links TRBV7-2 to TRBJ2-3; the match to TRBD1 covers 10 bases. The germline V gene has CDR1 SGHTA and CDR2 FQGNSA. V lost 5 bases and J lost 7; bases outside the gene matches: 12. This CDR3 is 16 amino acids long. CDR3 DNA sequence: TGTGCCAGCAGCCCAATCATAGGGACAGGGGTGTATACGCAGTATTTT. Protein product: CASSPIIGTGVYTQYF.

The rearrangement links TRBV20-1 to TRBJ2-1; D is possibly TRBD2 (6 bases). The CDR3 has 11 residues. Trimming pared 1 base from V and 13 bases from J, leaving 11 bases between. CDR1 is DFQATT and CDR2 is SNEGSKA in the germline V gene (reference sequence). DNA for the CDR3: TGCAGTGCTAGAGGGCCTAGCGATCAGTTCTTC. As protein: CSARGPSDQFF.

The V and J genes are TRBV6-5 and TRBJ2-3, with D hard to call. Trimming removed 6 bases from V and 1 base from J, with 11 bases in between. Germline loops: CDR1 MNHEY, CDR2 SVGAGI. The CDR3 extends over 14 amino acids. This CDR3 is CASSRSQGTDTQYF. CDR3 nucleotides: TGTGCCAGCAGCAGATCCCAGGGCACAGATACGCAGTATTTT.

Written as DNA, the CDR3 is TGCGCCAGCAGCCCAGAACTAGTCGGGGAGCTGTTTTTT. Its protein product is CASSPELVGELFF. The chain employs TRBV5-1 and TRBJ2-2; possibly TRBD2 for D (5 bases). Germline values: CDR1 SGHRS, CDR2 YFSETQ. V was trimmed by 4 bases and J by 7 bases, leaving 11 bases between them. The CDR3 is 13 amino acids.

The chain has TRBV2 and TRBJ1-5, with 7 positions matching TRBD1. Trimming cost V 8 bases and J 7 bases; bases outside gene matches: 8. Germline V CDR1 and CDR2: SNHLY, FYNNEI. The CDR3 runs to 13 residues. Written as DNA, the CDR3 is TGTGCCAGCCAGCCCGAGGGGGCCCAGCCCCAGCATTTT. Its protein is CASQPEGAQPQHF.